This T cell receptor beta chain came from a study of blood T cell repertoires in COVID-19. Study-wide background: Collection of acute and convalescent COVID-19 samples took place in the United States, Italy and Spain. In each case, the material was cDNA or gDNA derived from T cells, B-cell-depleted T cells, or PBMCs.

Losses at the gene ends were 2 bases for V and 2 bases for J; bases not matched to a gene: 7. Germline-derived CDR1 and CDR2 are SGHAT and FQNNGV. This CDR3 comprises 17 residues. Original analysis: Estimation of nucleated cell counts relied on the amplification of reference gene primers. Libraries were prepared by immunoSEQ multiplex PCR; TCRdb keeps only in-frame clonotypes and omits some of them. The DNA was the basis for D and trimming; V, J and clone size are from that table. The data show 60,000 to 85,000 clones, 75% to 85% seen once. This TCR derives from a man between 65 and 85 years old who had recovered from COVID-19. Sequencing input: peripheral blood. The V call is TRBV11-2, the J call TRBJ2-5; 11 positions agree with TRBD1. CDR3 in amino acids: CASSLRGTGGDQETQYF. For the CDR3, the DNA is TGTGCCAGCAGCTTAAGGGGGACAGGGGGGGATCAAGAGACCCAGTACTTC.